The 9 T cell receptor beta chains given below trace back to one sample, sequenced in a study of T cell responses to AZD1222 COVID-19 vaccine. The protocol was immunoSEQ multiplex PCR, while the TCRdb copy is restricted to in-frame clones and leaves out a portion. The data hold approximately 94,000 clones, with 88% observed a single time. This sample comprised peripheral blood, obtained on day 0 of AZD1222 vaccination. These receptors were collected from an adult in good health.

The rearrangement links TRBV30 to TRBJ1-1; 8 bases are shared with TRBD1. Germline trimming cut 4 bases from V and 0 bases from J; bases unmatched to any gene: 4. The CDR3 is 14 residues long. Looked up from germline, CDR1 is GTSNPN and CDR2 is SVGIG (reference sequence). The CDR3 loop is CAWTGGLMNTEAFF. CDR3 in DNA: TGTGCCTGGACAGGGGGCTTGATGAACACTGAAGCTTTCTTT.

The chain carries TRBV7-9 and TRBJ2-5, with D tentatively TRBD1 or TRBD2 (5 bases each). This CDR3 has 16 amino acids. Germline CDR1 is SEHNR and CDR2 is FQNEAQ (reference sequence). V was shortened by 5 bases and J by 5 bases, with 21 bases between the two germline ends. CDR3 region: CASSLETGTARETQYF. The CDR3, as DNA: TGTGCCAGCAGCCTAGAGACTGGGACGGCCCGGGAGACCCAGTACTTC.

The rearrangement joins TRBV5-8 to TRBJ1-5; no clear D. Germline assignment: CDR1 SGHTS and CDR2 YDEGEE. The CDR3 extends over 11 amino acids. Trimming removed 4 bases at V and 3 bases at J, with 2 bases between. CDR3 loop: CASSPNQPQHF. Here the CDR3 DNA reads TGTGCCAGCAGCCCCAATCAGCCCCAGCATTTT.

The chain has TRBV28 and TRBJ1-5, with 11 bases that match TRBD1. CDR3 length: 14 residues. V dropped 4 bases and J dropped 6; count of bases not matched to a gene: 2. CDR1 and CDR2 from the germline V gene are MDHEN and SYDVKM. CDR3 protein: CASSSGTGGQPQHF. The CDR3 DNA follows: TGTGCCAGCAGTTCCGGGACAGGGGGTCAGCCCCAGCATTTT.

The chain has TRBV29-1 and TRBJ1-1, with TRBD1 matching over 9 bases. The V and J ends lost 2 bases and 3 bases, in that order; junction bases with no gene match: 4. CDR3 length: 14 amino acids. Germline-derived CDR1 and CDR2 are SQVTM and ANQGSEA. The CDR3: CSVERDRDYTEAFF. CDR3 in DNA: TGCAGCGTTGAACGGGACAGGGATTACACTGAAGCTTTCTTT.

The chain combines TRBV2 with TRBJ2-7; D is perhaps TRBD1 (6 bases). Trimming removed 5 bases from V and 7 bases from J, with 9 bases in between. Per the germline V gene, CDR1 is SNHLY and CDR2 is FYNNEI. This CDR3 is built from 11 residues. The CDR3 loop is CASSSGQEQYF. CDR3 DNA sequence: TGTGCCAGCAGTTCCGGACAGGAGCAGTACTTC.

This clone was observed a few times. The chain links TRBV5-1 to TRBJ1-5; D not resolved. The CDR3 is 14 residues long. Germline values: CDR1 SGHRS, CDR2 YFSETQ. V lost 0 bases and J lost 0, with 4 bases in between. The CDR3 bases are TGCGCCAGCAGCTTGGGGCATAGCAATCAGCCCCAGCATTTT. Translating it yields CASSLGHSNQPQHF.

The V call is TRBV4-2, the J call TRBJ2-2; D remains ambiguous. The germline CDR1 and CDR2 sequences are LGHNA and YNFKEQ. The CDR3 is made up of 17 amino acids. V was shortened by 2 bases and J by 4 bases, with 17 bases between the two germline ends. For the CDR3, the DNA is TGTGCCAGCAGCCAATCACCTATGCGCTCGGGCACCGGGGAGCTGTTTTTT. Amino acid sequence: CASSQSPMRSGTGELFF.

V is TRBV2 and J is TRBJ2-7; a possible D gene is TRBD1 (5 bases). Per germline, CDR1 SNHLY and CDR2 FYNNEI. The CDR3 covers 14 residues. Between the trimmed V and J ends, which lost 5 bases and 0 bases, there was a span of 11 bases. CDR3 nucleotide sequence: TGTGCCAGCAGTAGACAGACGAGCTCCTACGAGCAGTACTTC. It encodes CASSRQTSSYEQYF.